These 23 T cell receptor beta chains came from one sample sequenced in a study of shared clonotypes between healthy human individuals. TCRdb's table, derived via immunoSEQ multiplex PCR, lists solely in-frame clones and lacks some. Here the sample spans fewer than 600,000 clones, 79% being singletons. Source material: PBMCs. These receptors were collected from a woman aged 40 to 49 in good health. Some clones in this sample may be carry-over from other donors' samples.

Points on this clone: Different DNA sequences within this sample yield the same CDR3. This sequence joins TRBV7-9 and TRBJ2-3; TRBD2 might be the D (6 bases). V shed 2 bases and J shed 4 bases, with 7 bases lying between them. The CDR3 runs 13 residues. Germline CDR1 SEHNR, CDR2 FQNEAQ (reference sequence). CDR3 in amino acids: CASSLTGADTQYF. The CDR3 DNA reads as TGTGCCAGCAGCTTAACGGGAGCAGATACGCAGTATTTT.

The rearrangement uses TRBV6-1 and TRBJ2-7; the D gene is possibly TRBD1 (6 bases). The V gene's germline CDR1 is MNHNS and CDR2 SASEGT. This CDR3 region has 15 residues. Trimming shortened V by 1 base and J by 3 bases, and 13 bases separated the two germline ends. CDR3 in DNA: TGTGCCAGCAGTGAAGGGACAGCATCCAACTACGAGCAGTACTTC. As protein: CASSEGTASNYEQYF.

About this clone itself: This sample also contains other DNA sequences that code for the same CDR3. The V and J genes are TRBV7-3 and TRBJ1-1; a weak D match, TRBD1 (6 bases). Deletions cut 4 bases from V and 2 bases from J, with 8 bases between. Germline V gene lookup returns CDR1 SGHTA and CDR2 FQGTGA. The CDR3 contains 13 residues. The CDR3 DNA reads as TGTGCCAGCAGCTCACAGGGTAACACTGAAGCTTTCTTT. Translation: CASSSQGNTEAFF. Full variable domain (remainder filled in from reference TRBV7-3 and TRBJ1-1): GAGVSQTPSNKVTEKGKYVELRCDPISGHTALYWYRQSLGQGPEFLIYFQGTGAADDSGLPNDRFFAVRPEGSVSTLKIQRTERGDSAVYLCASSSQGNTEAFFGQGTRLTVV.

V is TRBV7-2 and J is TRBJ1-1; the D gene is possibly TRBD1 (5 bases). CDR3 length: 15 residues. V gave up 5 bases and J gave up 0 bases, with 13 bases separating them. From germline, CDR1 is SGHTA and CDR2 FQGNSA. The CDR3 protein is CASSAGGLVNTEAFF. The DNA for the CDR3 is TGTGCCAGCAGCGCCGGGGGTTTAGTGAACACTGAAGCTTTCTTT.

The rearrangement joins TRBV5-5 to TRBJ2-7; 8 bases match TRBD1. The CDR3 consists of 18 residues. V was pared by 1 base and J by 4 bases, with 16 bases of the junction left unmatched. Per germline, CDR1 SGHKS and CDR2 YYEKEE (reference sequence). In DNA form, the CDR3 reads TGTGCCAGCAGCTTGAGGGAGTTTAGGATCAGGGGGCTATACGAGCAGTACTTC. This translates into CASSLREFRIRGLYEQYF.

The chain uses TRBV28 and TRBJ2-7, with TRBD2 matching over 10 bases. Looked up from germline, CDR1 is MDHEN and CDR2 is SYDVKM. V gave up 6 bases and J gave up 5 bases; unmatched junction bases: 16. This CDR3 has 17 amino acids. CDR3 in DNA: TGTGCCAGCAGCCCGATAATGTTCGGGACTAGCGCCCACGAGCAGTACTTC. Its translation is CASSPIMFGTSAHEQYF. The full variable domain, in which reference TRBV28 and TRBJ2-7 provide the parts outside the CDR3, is DVKVTQSSRYLVKRTGEKVFLECVQDMDHENMFWYRQDPGLGLRLIYFSYDVKMKEKGDIPEGYSVSREKKERFSLILESASTNQTSMYLCASSPIMFGTSAHEQYFGPGTRLTVT.

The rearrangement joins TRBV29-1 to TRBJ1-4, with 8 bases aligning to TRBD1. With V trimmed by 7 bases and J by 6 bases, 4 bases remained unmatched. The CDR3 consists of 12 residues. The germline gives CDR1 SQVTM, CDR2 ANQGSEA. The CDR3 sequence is CSAGRGHEKLFF. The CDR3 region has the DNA TGCAGCGCAGGCAGGGGGCATGAAAAACTGTTTTTT.

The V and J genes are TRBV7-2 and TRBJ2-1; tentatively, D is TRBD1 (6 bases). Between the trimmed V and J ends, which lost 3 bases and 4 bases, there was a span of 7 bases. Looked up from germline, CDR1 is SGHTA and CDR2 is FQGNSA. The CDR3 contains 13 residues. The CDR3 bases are TGTGCCAGCAGCTTTGGACAGTACAATGAGCAGTTCTTC. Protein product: CASSFGQYNEQFF.

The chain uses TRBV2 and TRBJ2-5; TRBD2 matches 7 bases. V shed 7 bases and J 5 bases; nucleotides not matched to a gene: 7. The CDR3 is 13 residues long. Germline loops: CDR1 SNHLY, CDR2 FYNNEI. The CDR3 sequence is CASNRAGVETQYF. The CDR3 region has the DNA TGTGCCAGCAACCGCGCGGGAGTGGAGACCCAGTACTTC.

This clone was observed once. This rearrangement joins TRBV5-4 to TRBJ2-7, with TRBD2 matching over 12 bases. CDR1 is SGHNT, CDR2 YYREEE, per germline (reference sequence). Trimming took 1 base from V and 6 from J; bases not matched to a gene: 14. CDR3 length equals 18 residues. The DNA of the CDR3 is TGTGCCAGCAGCTTGTCCGCTAGCGGGAGGGCCGTGGGGCTCGAGCAGTACTTC. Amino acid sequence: CASSLSASGRAVGLEQYF.

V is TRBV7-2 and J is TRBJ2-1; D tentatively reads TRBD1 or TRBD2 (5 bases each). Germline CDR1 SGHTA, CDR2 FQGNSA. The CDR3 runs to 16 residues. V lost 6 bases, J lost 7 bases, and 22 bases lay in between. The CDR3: CASSSAGAKRLNEQFF. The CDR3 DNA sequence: TGTGCCAGCAGTTCAGCCGGGGCTAAAAGGTTGAATGAGCAGTTCTTC.

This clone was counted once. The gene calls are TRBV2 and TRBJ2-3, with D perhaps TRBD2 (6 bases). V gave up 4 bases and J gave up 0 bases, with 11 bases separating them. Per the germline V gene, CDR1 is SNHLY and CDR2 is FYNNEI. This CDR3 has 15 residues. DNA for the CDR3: TGTGCCAGCAGTGTCGGGGGTCCCAGCACAGATACGCAGTATTTT. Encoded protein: CASSVGGPSTDTQYF. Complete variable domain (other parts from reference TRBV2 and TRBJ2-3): EPEVTQTPSHQVTQMGQEVILRCVPISNHLYFYWYRQILGQKVEFLVSFYNNEISEKSEIFDDQFSVERPDGSNFTLKIRSTKLEDSAMYFCASSVGGPSTDTQYFGPGTRLTVL.

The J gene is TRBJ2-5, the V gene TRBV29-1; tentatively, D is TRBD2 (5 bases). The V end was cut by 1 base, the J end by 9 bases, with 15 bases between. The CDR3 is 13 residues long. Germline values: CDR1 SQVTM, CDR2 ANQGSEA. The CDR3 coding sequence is TGCAGCGTTGAAGGGACTCGCGGTAGTCCCCAGTACTTC. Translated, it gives CSVEGTRGSPQYF.

Here the CDR3 reads CASSRTRYYNEQFF. CDR3 DNA sequence: TGTGCCAGCAGTAGAACCAGGTACTACAATGAGCAGTTCTTC. The gene calls are TRBV28 and TRBJ2-1; D gene unclear. CDR3 size: 14 residues. Per germline, CDR1 MDHEN and CDR2 SYDVKM. V was clipped by 5 bases and J by 3 bases, with 11 bases between them. Full variable domain (outside the CDR3, taken from reference TRBV28 and TRBJ2-1): DVKVTQSSRYLVKRTGEKVFLECVQDMDHENMFWYRQDPGLGLRLIYFSYDVKMKEKGDIPEGYSVSREKKERFSLILESASTNQTSMYLCASSRTRYYNEQFFGPGTRLTVL.

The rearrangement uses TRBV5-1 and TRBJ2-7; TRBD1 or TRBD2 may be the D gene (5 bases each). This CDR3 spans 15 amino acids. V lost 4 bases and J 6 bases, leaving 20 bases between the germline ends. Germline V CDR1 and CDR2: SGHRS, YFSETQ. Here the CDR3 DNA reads TGCGCCAGCAGCGTGGAACGGCAGGGACCACCCGAGCAGTACTTC. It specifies CASSVERQGPPEQYF.

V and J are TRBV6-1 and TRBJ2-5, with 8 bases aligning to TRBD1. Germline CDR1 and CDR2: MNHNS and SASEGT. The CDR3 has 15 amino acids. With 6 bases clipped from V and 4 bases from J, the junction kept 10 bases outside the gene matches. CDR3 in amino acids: CASRRTQGGRETQYF. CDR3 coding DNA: TGTGCCAGCAGGCGGACACAGGGGGGAAGAGAGACCCAGTACTTC.

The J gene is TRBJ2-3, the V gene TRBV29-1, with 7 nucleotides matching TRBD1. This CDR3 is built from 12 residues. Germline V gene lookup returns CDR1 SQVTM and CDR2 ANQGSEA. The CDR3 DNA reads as TGCAGAGCCGGGACAGACACAGATACGCAGTATTTT. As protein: CRAGTDTDTQYF.

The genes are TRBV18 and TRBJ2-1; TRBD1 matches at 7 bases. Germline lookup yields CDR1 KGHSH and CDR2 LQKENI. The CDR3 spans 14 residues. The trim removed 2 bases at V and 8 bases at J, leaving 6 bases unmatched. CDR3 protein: CASSPRQGWYEQFF. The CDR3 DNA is TGTGCCAGCTCACCAAGACAGGGTTGGTATGAGCAGTTCTTC.

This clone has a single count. The CDR3 loop reads CASSLVRYEQYF. The CDR3, as DNA: TGTGCCAGCAGTTTGGTTCGGTACGAGCAGTACTTC. This chain links TRBV28 with TRBJ2-7, with D uncertain. The CDR3 runs to 12 residues. Per the germline V gene, CDR1 is MDHEN and CDR2 is SYDVKM. Trimming shortened V by 3 bases and J by 4 bases, and 7 bases separated the two germline ends.

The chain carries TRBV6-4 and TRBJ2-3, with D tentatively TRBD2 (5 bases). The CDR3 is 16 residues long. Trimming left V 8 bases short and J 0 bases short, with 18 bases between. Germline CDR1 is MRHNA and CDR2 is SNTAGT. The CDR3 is CASARDWSLSTDTQYF. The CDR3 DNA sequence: TGTGCCAGCGCCCGGGATTGGAGCCTAAGCACAGATACGCAGTATTTT.

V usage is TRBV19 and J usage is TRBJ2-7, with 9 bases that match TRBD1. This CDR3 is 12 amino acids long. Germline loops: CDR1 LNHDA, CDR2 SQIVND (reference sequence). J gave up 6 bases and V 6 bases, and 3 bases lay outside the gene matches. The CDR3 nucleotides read TGTGCCAGTAGGGCGACAGGGGGCGAGCAGTACTTC. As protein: CASRATGGEQYF.

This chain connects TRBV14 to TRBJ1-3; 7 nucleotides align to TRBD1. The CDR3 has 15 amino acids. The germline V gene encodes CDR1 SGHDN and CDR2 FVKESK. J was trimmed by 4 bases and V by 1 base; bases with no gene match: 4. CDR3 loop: CASSQGGTAGNTIYF. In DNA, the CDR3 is TGTGCCAGCAGCCAAGGCGGGACAGCCGGAAACACCATATATTTT.

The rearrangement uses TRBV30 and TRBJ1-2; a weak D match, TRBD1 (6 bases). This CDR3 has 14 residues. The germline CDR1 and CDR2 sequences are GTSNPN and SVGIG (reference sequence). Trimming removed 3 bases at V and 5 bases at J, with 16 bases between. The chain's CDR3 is CAWRPWGGDYGYTF. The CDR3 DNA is TGTGCCTGGAGGCCATGGGGGGGCGATTATGGCTACACCTTC.